These 14 T cell receptor beta chains originate from one sample sequenced in a study of regulatory T cells in long-lasting Graves disease. As to time point: newly diagnosed GD, antithyroid drugs for less than 3 months. Scientists built the TCR library using RNA that was extracted from PBMCs. According to the study, TCR beta libraries were built with iRepertoire HTBI primers and CDR3-region Arm-PCR. TCRdb redid the calling of the multiplex PCR reads with MiXCR, one entry per CDR3 protein. The sample lists 300,000 to 400,000 distinct CDR3 sequences, 15% to 20% seen once, with 35% to 45% in the top ten. Material: peripheral blood mononuclear cells (PBMCs), obtained at new diagnosis, from a patient treated with antithyroid drugs. Receptor source: a female donor with Graves disease.

This clonotype was observed many times. The V call is TRBV3-1, the J call TRBJ2-7; D is ambiguous. This CDR3 is built from 11 residues. The germline V and J ends were trimmed by 3 bases and 7 bases, with 7 bases remaining between them. Germline loops: CDR1 LGHDT, CDR2 YNNKEL (reference sequence). This CDR3 is CASSHRWEQYF. CDR3 coding DNA: TGTGCCAGCAGCCACCGGTGGGAGCAGTACTTC.

The chain uses TRBV7-9 and TRBJ2-7; maybe TRBD1 (5 bases). The CDR3 is 12 residues long. CDR1 and CDR2 (germline): SEHNR, FQNEAQ (reference sequence). V was shortened by 4 bases and J by 3 bases, with 7 bases between the two germline ends. The CDR3 here is CASSSTVYEQYF. The CDR3 nucleotides read TGTGCCAGCAGCTCGACAGTCTACGAGCAGTACTTC. Filled out from reference TRBV7-9 and TRBJ2-7, the complete variable domain reads DTGVSQNPRHKITKRGQNVTFRCDPISEHNRLYWYRQTLGQGPEFLTYFQNEAQLEKSRLLSDRFSAERPKGSFSTLEIQRTEQGDSAMYLCASSSTVYEQYFGPGTRLTVT.

This clonotype was seen a handful of times. This chain connects TRBV20-1 to TRBJ2-1; 8 bases are shared with TRBD2. CDR3 length: 15 residues. The V gene's germline CDR1 is DFQATT and CDR2 SNEGSKA (reference sequence). V gave up 4 bases and J gave up 7 bases; unmatched junction bases: 12. Here the CDR3 reads CSAKSVVAGSNEQFF. The CDR3 coding sequence is TGCAGTGCTAAGAGCGTGGTAGCGGGAAGTAATGAGCAGTTCTTC.

CDR3 residues: CASGTPQNTEAFF. The CDR3 DNA sequence: TGTGCTAGTGGTACGCCGCAGAACACTGAAGCTTTCTTT. The V and J genes are TRBV12-5 and TRBJ1-1, with D unclear. CDR3 length: 13 residues. V was pared by 5 bases and J by 1 base, with 8 bases between. Germline V gene lookup returns CDR1 LGHNT and CDR2 FRNRAP.

This clonotype has a handful of counts. The J gene is TRBJ1-5, the V gene TRBV4-1; D remains unclear. Germline lookup yields CDR1 MGHRA and CDR2 YSYEKL. V lost 1 base to trimming and J lost 4 bases, with 8 bases between them. This CDR3 region has 14 residues. The CDR3 DNA reads TGCGCCAGCAGCCAAGTAACAGAAAATCAGCCCCAGCATTTT. Protein: CASSQVTENQPQHF.

This clonotype was counted at least ten times. V gene TRBV20-1 combines with J gene TRBJ2-3; no reliable D call. Germline V lookup: CDR1 DFQATT, CDR2 SNEGSKA (reference sequence). V was trimmed by 3 bases and J by 2 bases, leaving 15 bases between them. The CDR3 spans 15 residues. The CDR3 DNA is TGCAGTGCTAGCGACGAACCTACACACACAGATACGCAGTATTTT. It specifies CSASDEPTHTDTQYF.

This clonotype has a count of ten or more. V usage is TRBV20-1 and J usage is TRBJ2-5; D not certain. The V end lost 8 bases, the J end lost 0 bases, and 7 bases lay between the germline ends. This CDR3 has 11 amino acids. CDR1 and CDR2 from the germline V gene are DFQATT and SNEGSKA (reference sequence). CDR3 sequence (DNA): TGCAGTACGACAAACCAAGAGACCCAGTACTTC. Protein: CSTTNQETQYF.

This clonotype was detected ten times or more. The CDR3 loop reads CASSYGSNEKLFF. The CDR3 DNA reads as TGTGCCAGCAGTTACGGCAGTAATGAAAAACTGTTTTTT. The gene calls are TRBV6-5 and TRBJ1-4; unclear D gene. Germline assignment: CDR1 MNHEY and CDR2 SVGAGI. Between the trimmed V and J ends, which lost 2 bases and 4 bases, there was a span of 5 bases. The CDR3 has 13 residues.

This clonotype was counted ten times or more. The chain employs TRBV12-3 or TRBV12-4 and TRBJ2-7, with D possibly being TRBD1 (6 bases). Trimming removed 3 bases from V and 4 bases from J, with 25 bases in between. The CDR3 is made up of 18 amino acids. The CDR3 region is CASSFLPGHQVGEYEQYF. Written as DNA, the CDR3 is TGTGCCAGCAGTTTTCTCCCGGGACACCAGGTTGGAGAATACGAGCAGTACTTC.

At least ten counts were recorded for this clonotype. The chain joins TRBV11-2 to TRBJ2-3; 10 nucleotides line up with TRBD2. The CDR3 contains 14 residues. The J segment lost 4 bases and the V segment lost 8 bases, leaving 6 bases of the junction unmatched. Germline CDR1 is SGHAT and CDR2 is FQNNGV. This chain's CDR3 is CASCLAGESDTQYF. CDR3 sequence (DNA): TGTGCCAGCTGCCTAGCGGGAGAGTCAGATACGCAGTATTTT. The whole variable domain, remainder taken from reference TRBV11-2 and TRBJ2-3, is EAGVAQSPRYKIIEKRQSVAFWCNPISGHATLYWYQQILGQGPKLLIQFQNNGVVDDSQLPKDRFSAERLKGVDSTLKIQPAKLEDSAVYLCASCLAGESDTQYFGPGTRLTVL.

This clonotype occurred many times. The rearrangement links TRBV13 to TRBJ2-3, with 9 nucleotides matching TRBD1. This CDR3 is 16 amino acids long. CDR1 is PRHDT, CDR2 FYEKMQ, per germline (reference sequence). V was pared by 5 bases and J by 2 bases, with 8 bases of the junction left unmatched. In DNA form, the CDR3 reads TGTGCCAGCAGCCAGGCGGGACAGGGAGTCACAGATACGCAGTATTTT. This encodes CASSQAGQGVTDTQYF. Looking up the rest from reference TRBV13 and TRBJ2-3 gives the full variable domain: AAGVIQSPRHLIKEKRETATLKCYPIPRHDTVYWYQQGPGQDPQFLISFYEKMQSDKGSIPDRFSAQQFSDYHSELNMSSLELGDSALYFCASSQAGQGVTDTQYFGPGTRLTVL.

This clonotype was counted many times. The J gene is TRBJ2-1, the V gene TRBV12-3 or TRBV12-4, with a possible D match to TRBD2 (6 bases). This CDR3 has 14 amino acids. The V and J ends lost 7 bases and 4 bases respectively, with 14 bases between them. The CDR3 region is CASKGRAGYNEQFF. CDR3 DNA sequence: TGTGCCAGCAAAGGTCGGGCGGGGTACAATGAGCAGTTCTTC.

The chain combines TRBV20-1 with TRBJ2-5, with 11 bases matching TRBD2. Per germline, CDR1 DFQATT and CDR2 SNEGSKA (reference sequence). This CDR3 comprises 16 residues. Germline trimming cut 3 bases from V and 4 bases from J; bases unmatched to any gene: 10. CDR3 region: CSASVAGGAQRETQYF. Written as DNA, the CDR3 is TGCAGTGCTAGCGTAGCGGGAGGGGCCCAACGAGAGACCCAGTACTTC.

This chain links TRBV12-3 or TRBV12-4 with TRBJ2-7, with a weak D call TRBD1 (5 bases). V lost 6 bases, J lost 5 bases, and 8 bases lay in between. The CDR3 is 11 residues long. CDR3 DNA sequence: TGTGCCAGCAGCCCAGGGCACGAGCAGTACTTC. It specifies CASSPGHEQYF.